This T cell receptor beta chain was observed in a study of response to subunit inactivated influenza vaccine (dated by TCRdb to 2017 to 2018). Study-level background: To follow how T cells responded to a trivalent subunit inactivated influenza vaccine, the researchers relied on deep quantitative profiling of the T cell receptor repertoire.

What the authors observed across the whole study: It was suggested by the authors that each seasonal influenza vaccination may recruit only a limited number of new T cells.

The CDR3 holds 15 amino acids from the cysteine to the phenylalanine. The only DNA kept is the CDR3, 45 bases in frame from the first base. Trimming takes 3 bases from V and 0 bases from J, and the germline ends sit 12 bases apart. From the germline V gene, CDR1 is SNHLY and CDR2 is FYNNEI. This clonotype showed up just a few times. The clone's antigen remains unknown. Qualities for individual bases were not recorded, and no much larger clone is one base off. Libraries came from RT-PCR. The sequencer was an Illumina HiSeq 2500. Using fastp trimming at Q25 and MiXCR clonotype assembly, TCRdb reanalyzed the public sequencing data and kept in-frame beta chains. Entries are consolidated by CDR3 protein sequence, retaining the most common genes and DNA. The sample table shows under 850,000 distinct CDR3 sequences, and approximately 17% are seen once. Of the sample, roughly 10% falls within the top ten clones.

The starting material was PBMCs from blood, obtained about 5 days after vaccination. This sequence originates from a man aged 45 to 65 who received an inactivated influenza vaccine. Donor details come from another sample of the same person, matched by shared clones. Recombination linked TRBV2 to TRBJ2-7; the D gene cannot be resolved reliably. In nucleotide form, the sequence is TGTGCCAGCAGTGACGGACCGACGCTCTCCTACGAGCAGTACTTC. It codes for CASSDGPTLSYEQYF.